Listed here are 29 T cell receptor beta chains from one sample, sequenced in a study of cytomegalovirus exposure and HLA in healthy donors. The PCR used 60 Vbeta and 13 Jbeta primers. Some clones are missing from TCRdb's copy, which holds only in-frame ones; the method was immunoSEQ multiplex PCR. The sample has under 250,000 clones, around 80% seen once. The specimen was PBMCs. The source is a male donor in good health and CMV-seronegative.

V is TRBV7-9 and J is TRBJ2-1, with 12 bases matching TRBD2. V was pared by 5 bases and J by 7 bases, with 6 bases of the junction left unmatched. This CDR3 is 15 amino acids long. Germline V gene sequence: CDR1 SEHNR, CDR2 FQNEAQ (reference sequence). CDR3 nucleotide sequence: TGTGCCAGCAGCGTACTAGCGGGAGGCATAAATGAGCAGTTCTTC. Protein: CASSVLAGGINEQFF.

The V call is TRBV5-6, the J call TRBJ2-3; 11 nucleotides match TRBD2. V trimming: 5 bases; J trimming: 2 bases; junction bases outside the gene matches: 7. Germline V CDR1 and CDR2: SGHDT, YYEEEE. This CDR3 has 16 residues. CDR3 region: CASSLLGLAVTDTQYF. In nucleotides, the CDR3 is TGTGCCAGCAGTCTGCTGGGACTAGCGGTCACAGATACGCAGTATTTT.

A word on this clone: This sample includes further DNA sequences coding for the same CDR3. The V and J genes are TRBV30 and TRBJ1-6; TRBD1 agrees at 10 bases. V was pared by 5 bases and J by 7 bases, with 2 bases of the junction left unmatched. The CDR3 is 13 residues long. Germline assignment: CDR1 GTSNPN and CDR2 SVGIG (reference sequence). As DNA, the CDR3 is TGTGCCTGGGGGGACAGGGGCAATTCACCCCTCCACTTT. Its protein product is CAWGDRGNSPLHF. The whole variable domain, filled in from reference TRBV30 and TRBJ1-6, reads SQTIHQWPATLVQPVGSPLSLECTVEGTSNPNLYWYRQAAGRGLQLLFYSVGIGQISSEVPQNLSASRPQDRQFILSSKKLLLSDSGFYLCAWGDRGNSPLHFGNGTRLTVT.

The CDR3 DNA follows: TGTGCCAGCAGCTTAGGGCAGGCCACTGATAACTATGGCTACACCTTC. This sequence encodes CASSLGQATDNYGYTF. The V call is TRBV7-9, the J call TRBJ1-2; no definite D call. Trimming removed 1 base from V and 1 base from J, with 13 bases in between. There are 16 residues in the CDR3. Germline assignment: CDR1 SEHNR and CDR2 FQNEAQ (reference sequence).

This chain links TRBV30 with TRBJ1-4; maybe TRBD1 (6 bases). V was shortened by 5 bases and J by 7 bases, with 17 bases between the two germline ends. The CDR3 consists of 14 residues. From germline, CDR1 is GTSNPN and CDR2 SVGIG (reference sequence). DNA for the CDR3: TGTGCCTGGTCCTCCGGGAACAGGGTTGAAAAACTGTTTTTT. This translates into CAWSSGNRVEKLFF.

This chain links TRBV5-1 with TRBJ2-3; perhaps TRBD1 as D (5 bases). With 7 bases removed from V and 1 base from J, the gap between germline ends came to 16 bases. CDR3 length: 15 amino acids. Germline CDR1 SGHRS, CDR2 YFSETQ. The CDR3 bases are TGCGCCAGCTGCGTAGTGGGGCGAGGCACAGATACGCAGTATTTT. It translates to CASCVVGRGTDTQYF.

J is TRBJ1-6 and V is TRBV29-1; D is uncertain. The CDR3 is 16 amino acids. V was pared by 4 bases and J by 0 bases, with 13 bases between. CDR1 SQVTM and CDR2 ANQGSEA come from the germline V gene. The CDR3 reads CSVARTESSYNSPLHF. The CDR3 coding sequence is TGCAGCGTTGCTAGGACTGAGAGCTCCTATAATTCACCCCTCCACTTT. Filled out from reference TRBV29-1 and TRBJ1-6, the complete variable domain reads SAVISQKPSRDICQRGTSLTIQCQVDSQVTMMFWYRQQPGQSLTLIATANQGSEATYESGFVIDKFPISRPNLTFSTLTVSNMSPEDSSIYLCSVARTESSYNSPLHFGNGTRLTVT.

V usage is TRBV11-2 and J usage is TRBJ1-2; D not certain. Germline values: CDR1 SGHAT, CDR2 FQNNGV. CDR3 size: 12 residues. Between the trimmed V and J ends, which lost 5 bases and 4 bases, there was a span of 8 bases. The CDR3 bases are TGTGCCAGCAGCCCAGAGGGCTATGGCTACACCTTC. Protein product: CASSPEGYGYTF.

The CDR3 here is CASKSPQYTGELFF. The CDR3 DNA reads TGTGCCAGCAAATCTCCCCAGTACACCGGGGAGCTGTTTTTT. This chain joins TRBV6-5 and TRBJ2-2; D is uncertain. The CDR3 contains 14 residues. CDR1 and CDR2 (germline): MNHEY, SVGAGI. With 7 bases removed from V and 3 bases from J, the gap between germline ends came to 12 bases.

The V and J genes are TRBV7-2 and TRBJ2-5, with 7 positions matching TRBD1. This CDR3 spans 14 amino acids. CDR1 and CDR2 from the germline V gene are SGHTA and FQGNSA. V shed 4 bases, J shed 5 bases, and the junction held 7 bases outside the gene matches. This CDR3 is CASSSGQFFETQYF. CDR3 coding DNA: TGTGCCAGCAGCTCGGGACAGTTTTTTGAGACCCAGTACTTC.

This clone was seen more than once but under ten times. The rearrangement links TRBV7-6 to TRBJ1-1; 8 bases are shared with TRBD1. This CDR3 region has 18 residues. Germline CDR1 and CDR2: SGHVS and FNYEAQ. Trimming cost V 1 base and J 4 bases; bases outside gene matches: 14. The CDR3 region has the DNA TGTGCCAGCAGCTTAGATATACGGACAGGGCGGTCGAGCACTGAAGCTTTCTTT. Translated: CASSLDIRTGRSSTEAFF.

The J gene is TRBJ2-5, the V gene TRBV28; TRBD1 might be the D (5 bases). CDR1 and CDR2 from the germline V gene are MDHEN and SYDVKM. The CDR3 totals 16 residues. Between the trimmed V and J ends, which lost 2 bases and 2 bases, there was a span of 15 bases. CDR3 amino acids: CASSLAGLRLQETQYF. For the CDR3, the DNA is TGTGCCAGCAGTTTAGCAGGGTTAAGGCTACAAGAGACCCAGTACTTC. Full variable domain (rest looked up from reference TRBV28 and TRBJ2-5): DVKVTQSSRYLVKRTGEKVFLECVQDMDHENMFWYRQDPGLGLRLIYFSYDVKMKEKGDIPEGYSVSREKKERFSLILESASTNQTSMYLCASSLAGLRLQETQYFGPGTRLLVL.

CDR3 DNA sequence: TGTGCCAGCAGCTTCCCCGGACTTAACTATGGCTACACCTTC. It codes for CASSFPGLNYGYTF. The V and J genes are TRBV13 and TRBJ1-2; D is undetermined. The ends were cut back, 3 bases at V and 1 base at J, with 9 bases in the middle. The V gene's germline CDR1 is PRHDT and CDR2 FYEKMQ (reference sequence). This CDR3 region has 14 residues.

This clone has only a few counts. The identical CDR3 is also encoded by other nucleotide sequences in the sample. V gene TRBV6-6 combines with J gene TRBJ1-1; the D gene is possibly TRBD1 (5 bases). The germline CDR1 and CDR2 sequences are MNHNY and SVGAGI (reference sequence). This CDR3 has 13 residues. V lost 3 bases and J 4 bases, leaving 9 bases between the germline ends. CDR3 sequence reads: CASSYSGGTEAFF. CDR3 DNA: TGTGCCAGCAGTTATTCCGGGGGCACTGAAGCTTTCTTT.

The rearrangement joins TRBV7-3 to TRBJ2-3; 14 nucleotides line up with TRBD2. V lost 5 bases to trimming and J lost 6 bases; unmatched junction nucleotides: 7. CDR3 size: 16 residues. The germline V gene encodes CDR1 SGHTA and CDR2 FQGTGA. The CDR3 region is CASSRGLAGAPDTQYF. CDR3 nucleotide sequence: TGTGCCAGCAGCAGGGGACTAGCGGGAGCACCGGATACGCAGTATTTT.

This chain joins TRBV9 and TRBJ2-1, with 9 bases aligning to TRBD1. The CDR3 runs to 16 residues. V trimming: 0 bases; J trimming: 7 bases; junction bases outside the gene matches: 8. Germline CDR1 and CDR2: SGDLS and YYNGEE. CDR3 region: CASSVAGTGLENEQFF. In DNA, the CDR3 is TGTGCCAGCAGCGTAGCCGGGACAGGGTTGGAGAATGAGCAGTTCTTC.

This chain connects TRBV11-2 to TRBJ2-3; 12 bases are a match to TRBD2. Germline assignment: CDR1 SGHAT and CDR2 FQNNGV. Germline trimming cut 7 bases from V and 6 bases from J; bases unmatched to any gene: 14. The CDR3 extends over 17 amino acids. Here the CDR3 DNA reads TGTGCCAGCATCCCTACGGCTAGCGGGAGGGCCAGGGATACGCAGTATTTT. Protein product: CASIPTASGRARDTQYF.

This chain joins TRBV18 and TRBJ2-6; 12 nucleotides agree with TRBD2. The germline V gene encodes CDR1 KGHSH and CDR2 LQKENI. The CDR3 spans 23 residues. V lost 2 bases, J lost 0 bases, and 17 bases stayed unmatched. The CDR3 reads CASSPTGQPITTSGSSGANVLTF. The CDR3 DNA reads as TGTGCCAGCTCACCAACCGGACAGCCGATCACGACTAGCGGGAGCTCTGGGGCCAACGTCCTGACTTTC.

This clone was detected a few times. V is TRBV4-2 and J is TRBJ2-4; 9 bases fit TRBD2. V was pared by 0 bases and J by 6 bases, with 6 bases of the junction left unmatched. Germline loops: CDR1 LGHNA, CDR2 YNFKEQ. The CDR3 runs 16 residues. The CDR3 nucleotides are TGTGCCAGCAGCCAAGACGCGACTAGCGGCATAAACATTCAGTACTTC. Residues: CASSQDATSGINIQYF.

The V call is TRBV28, the J call TRBJ1-2; weak D call: TRBD1 (6 bases). In germline, CDR1 is MDHEN, CDR2 SYDVKM. The CDR3 has 16 amino acids. Between the trimmed V and J ends, which lost 5 bases and 0 bases, there was a span of 16 bases. CDR3 residues: CASSTYPGVTNYGYTF. The CDR3 DNA sequence: TGTGCCAGCAGTACGTACCCAGGGGTGACTAACTATGGCTACACCTTC.

V gene TRBV6-6 combines with J gene TRBJ1-2; D is possibly TRBD1 (6 bases). The germline gives CDR1 MNHNY, CDR2 SVGAGI (reference sequence). The CDR3 is made up of 13 amino acids. The V and J ends lost 6 bases and 2 bases respectively, with 10 bases between them. The CDR3 reads CASRVGQNYGYTF. The CDR3 DNA sequence: TGTGCCAGCAGGGTCGGACAGAACTATGGCTACACCTTC.

With regard to this clone: The same CDR3 arises from other DNA sequences in this sample as well. The chain uses TRBV28 and TRBJ2-2; unclear D gene. Germline CDR1 reads MDHEN; CDR2 reads SYDVKM. This CDR3 has 12 residues. The V gene lost 5 bases and the J gene lost 1 base, with 2 bases spanning the gap. Here the CDR3 DNA reads TGTGCCAGCAGTCTGAACACCGGGGAGCTGTTTTTT. Its protein is CASSLNTGELFF.

V gene TRBV2 combines with J gene TRBJ2-7; TRBD1 might be the D (5 bases). Germline V CDR1 and CDR2: SNHLY, FYNNEI. This CDR3 contains 14 residues. V shed 6 bases and J shed 5 bases, with 17 bases lying between them. The CDR3 loop reads CASRDTRSGHEQYF. The CDR3 coding sequence is TGTGCCAGCAGGGACACCCGTTCGGGTCACGAGCAGTACTTC. The whole variable domain, filled in from reference TRBV2 and TRBJ2-7, reads EPEVTQTPSHQVTQMGQEVILRCVPISNHLYFYWYRQILGQKVEFLVSFYNNEISEKSEIFDDQFSVERPDGSNFTLKIRSTKLEDSAMYFCASRDTRSGHEQYFGPGTRLTVT.

V and J are TRBV4-2 and TRBJ1-1; D call uncertain. The CDR3 has 15 amino acids. The V end lost 5 bases, the J end lost 5 bases, and 18 bases lay between the germline ends. Germline values: CDR1 LGHNA, CDR2 YNFKEQ. Here the CDR3 DNA reads TGTGCCAGCAGCTTACCGGGAGCCGAGGTAACTGAAGCTTTCTTT. It specifies CASSLPGAEVTEAFF.

This clone was found once. The chain has TRBV28 and TRBJ2-1; tentatively, D is TRBD1 (6 bases). The ends were cut back, 2 bases at V and 9 bases at J, with 14 bases in the middle. The CDR3 is made up of 14 amino acids. In germline, CDR1 is MDHEN, CDR2 SYDVKM. CDR3 protein: CASSLNQGRGEQFF. CDR3 DNA sequence: TGTGCCAGCAGTTTAAATCAGGGGCGCGGTGAGCAGTTCTTC.

The rearrangement uses TRBV2 and TRBJ1-5; no clear D. Per germline, CDR1 SNHLY and CDR2 FYNNEI. The V end was cut by 1 base, the J end by 4 bases, with 8 bases between. This CDR3 is built from 14 residues. CDR3: CASSEGRVNQPQHF. The CDR3, as DNA: TGTGCCAGCAGTGAAGGACGGGTGAATCAGCCCCAGCATTTT.

The gene calls are TRBV7-9 and TRBJ2-1; 7 bases fit TRBD2. The germline gives CDR1 SEHNR, CDR2 FQNEAQ (reference sequence). V gave up 4 bases and J gave up 0 bases; unmatched junction bases: 3. The CDR3 sequence is 15 residues long. The CDR3 loop is CASSWSGNSYNEQFF. The CDR3 nucleotides read TGTGCCAGCAGCTGGAGCGGGAACTCCTACAATGAGCAGTTCTTC.

This clone occurred a few times. The chain has TRBV10-3 and TRBJ2-5; D might be TRBD1 (5 bases). V lost 9 bases, J lost 5 bases, and 22 bases lay in between. The length of the CDR3 is 15 residues. CDR1 is ENHRY, CDR2 SYGVKD, per germline. CDR3 nucleotide sequence: TGTGCCATGGCGGCCAGGGCAGTTCAAACGGAGACCCAGTACTTC. Residues: CAMAARAVQTETQYF.

The chain is built from TRBV5-1 and TRBJ2-1, with D perhaps matching TRBD1 (5 bases). The germline V gene has CDR1 SGHRS and CDR2 YFSETQ. The CDR3 is made up of 14 amino acids. V was cut by 1 base and J by 5 bases, with 10 bases left in between. The chain's CDR3 is CASSLKGRDNEQFF. The CDR3 DNA sequence: TGCGCCAGCAGCTTGAAGGGCAGGGACAATGAGCAGTTCTTC. Based on the CDR3 plus reference TRBV5-1 and TRBJ2-1, the full variable domain is KAGVTQTPRYLIKTRGQQVTLSCSPISGHRSVSWYQQTPGQGLQFLFEYFSETQRNKGNFPGRFSGRQFSNSRSEMNVSTLELGDSALYLCASSLKGRDNEQFFGPGTRLTVL.